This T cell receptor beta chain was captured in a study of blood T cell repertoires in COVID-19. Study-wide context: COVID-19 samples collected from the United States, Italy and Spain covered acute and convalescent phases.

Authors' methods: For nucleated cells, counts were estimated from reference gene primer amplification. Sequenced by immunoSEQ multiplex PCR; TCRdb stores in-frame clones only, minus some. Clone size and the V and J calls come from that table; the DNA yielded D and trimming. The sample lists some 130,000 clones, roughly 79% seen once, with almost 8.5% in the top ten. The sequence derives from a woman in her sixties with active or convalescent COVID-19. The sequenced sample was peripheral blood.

The CDR3 DNA reads TGCGCCAGCAGCTCTACGACAGGGCCAACCGGGGAGCTGTTTTTT. This sequence encodes CASSSTTGPTGELFF. The rearrangement uses TRBV5-1 and TRBJ2-2, with 7 bases identical to TRBD1. In germline, CDR1 is SGHRS, CDR2 YFSETQ. The junction had 7 bases not matched to a gene; V was cut back by 3 bases and J by 5 bases. The CDR3 is 15 residues long.